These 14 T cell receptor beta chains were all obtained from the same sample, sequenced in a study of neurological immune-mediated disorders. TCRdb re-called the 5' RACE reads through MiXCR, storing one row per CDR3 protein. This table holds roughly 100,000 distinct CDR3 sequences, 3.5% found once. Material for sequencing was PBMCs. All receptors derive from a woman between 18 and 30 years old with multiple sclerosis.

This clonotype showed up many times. The CDR3 protein is CASSYAGGGNEQFF. The CDR3, as DNA: TGTGCCAGCAGTTACGCGGGAGGAGGGAATGAGCAGTTCTTC. The V gene is TRBV25-1, the J gene TRBJ2-1; 8 bases match TRBD2. Germline CDR1 and CDR2: MGHDK and SYGVNS. The CDR3 is made up of 14 amino acids. J gave up 7 bases and V 5 bases, and 7 bases lay outside the gene matches.

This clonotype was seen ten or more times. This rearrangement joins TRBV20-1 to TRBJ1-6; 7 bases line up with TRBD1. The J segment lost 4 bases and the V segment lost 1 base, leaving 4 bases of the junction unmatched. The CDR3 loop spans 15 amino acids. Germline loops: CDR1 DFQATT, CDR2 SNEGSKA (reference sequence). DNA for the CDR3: TGCAGTGCTAGAGTAGGGACAGATTATAATTCACCCCTCCACTTT. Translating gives CSARVGTDYNSPLHF.

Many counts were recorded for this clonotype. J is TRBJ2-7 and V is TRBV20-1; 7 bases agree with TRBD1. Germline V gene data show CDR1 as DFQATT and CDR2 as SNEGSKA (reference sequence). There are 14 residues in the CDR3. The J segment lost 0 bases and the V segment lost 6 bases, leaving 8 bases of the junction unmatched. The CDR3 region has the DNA TGCAGTGCCCAGGGGGTCGGTAGCTCCTACGAGCAGTACTTC. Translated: CSAQGVGSSYEQYF.

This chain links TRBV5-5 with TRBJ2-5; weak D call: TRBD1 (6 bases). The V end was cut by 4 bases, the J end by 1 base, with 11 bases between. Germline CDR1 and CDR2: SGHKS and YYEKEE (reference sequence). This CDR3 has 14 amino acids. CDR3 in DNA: TGTGCCAGCAGCCCTACAGGGCCCCAAGAGACCCAGTACTTC. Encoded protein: CASSPTGPQETQYF. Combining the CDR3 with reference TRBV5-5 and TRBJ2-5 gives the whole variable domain DAGVTQSPTHLIKTRGQQVTLRCSPISGHKSVSWYQQVLGQGPQFIFQYYEKEERGRGNFPDRFSARQFPNYSSELNVNALLLGDSALYLCASSPTGPQETQYFGPGTRLLVL.

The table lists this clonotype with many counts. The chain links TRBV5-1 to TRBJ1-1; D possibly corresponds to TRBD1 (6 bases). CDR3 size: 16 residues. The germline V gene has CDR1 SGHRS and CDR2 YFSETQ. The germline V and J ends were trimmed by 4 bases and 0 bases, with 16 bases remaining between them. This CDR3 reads CASSPTGGRMNTEAFF. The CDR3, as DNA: TGCGCCAGCAGCCCAACGGGGGGCAGGATGAACACTGAAGCTTTCTTT.

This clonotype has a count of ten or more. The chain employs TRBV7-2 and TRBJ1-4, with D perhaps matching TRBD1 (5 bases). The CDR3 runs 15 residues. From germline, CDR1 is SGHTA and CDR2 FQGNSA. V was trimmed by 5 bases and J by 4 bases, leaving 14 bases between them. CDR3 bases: TGTGCCAGCAGCAGAGCAGGGAGCTTTAATGAAAAACTGTTTTTT. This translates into CASSRAGSFNEKLFF.

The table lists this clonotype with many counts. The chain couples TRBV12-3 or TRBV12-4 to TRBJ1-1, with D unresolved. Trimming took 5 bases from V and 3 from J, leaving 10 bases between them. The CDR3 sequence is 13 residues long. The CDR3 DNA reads TGTGCCAGCAGTACCAATAGGGACACTGAAGCTTTCTTT. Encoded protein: CASSTNRDTEAFF.

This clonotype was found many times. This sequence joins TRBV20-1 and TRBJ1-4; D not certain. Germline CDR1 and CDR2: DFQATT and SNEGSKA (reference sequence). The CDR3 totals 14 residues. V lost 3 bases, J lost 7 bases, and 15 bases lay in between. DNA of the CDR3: TGCAGTGCTAGGTTGACGGCGAACTCTGAAAAACTGTTTTTT. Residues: CSARLTANSEKLFF.

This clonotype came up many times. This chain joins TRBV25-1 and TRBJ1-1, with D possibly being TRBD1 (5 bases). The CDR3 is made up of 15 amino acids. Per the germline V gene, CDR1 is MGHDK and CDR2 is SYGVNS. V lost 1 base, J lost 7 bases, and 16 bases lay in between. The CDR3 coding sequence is TGTGCCAGCAGTGAATCAGGTGGACAACAGGTTGAAGCTTTCTTT. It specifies CASSESGGQQVEAFF.

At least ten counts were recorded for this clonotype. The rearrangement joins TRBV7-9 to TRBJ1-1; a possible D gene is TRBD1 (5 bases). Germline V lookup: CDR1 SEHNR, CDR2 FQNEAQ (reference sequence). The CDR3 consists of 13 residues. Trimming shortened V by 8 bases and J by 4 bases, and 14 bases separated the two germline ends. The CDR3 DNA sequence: TGTGCCAGCTTTTGGGGGGGGGGCACTGAAGCTTTCTTT. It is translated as CASFWGGGTEAFF.

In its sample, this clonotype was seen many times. CDR3 nucleotides: TGTGCCATCAGTGAGACAGGGTTGTACACTGAAGCTTTCTTT. It encodes CAISETGLYTEAFF. The chain is built from TRBV10-3 and TRBJ1-1, with D possibly being TRBD1 (6 bases). CDR1 ENHRY and CDR2 SYGVKD come from the germline V gene. V gave up 2 bases and J gave up 3 bases, with 10 bases separating them. This CDR3 has 14 residues.

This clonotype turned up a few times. For the CDR3, the DNA is TGCGCCAGCAGCTCCACTGGGACAGGGAGAACCTTC. Translated: CASSSTGTGRTF. The V call is TRBV5-1, the J call TRBJ1-2; TRBD1 matches at 9 bases. The length of the CDR3 is 12 residues. With V trimmed by 3 bases and J by 14 bases, 8 bases remained unmatched. Germline assignment: CDR1 SGHRS and CDR2 YFSETQ.

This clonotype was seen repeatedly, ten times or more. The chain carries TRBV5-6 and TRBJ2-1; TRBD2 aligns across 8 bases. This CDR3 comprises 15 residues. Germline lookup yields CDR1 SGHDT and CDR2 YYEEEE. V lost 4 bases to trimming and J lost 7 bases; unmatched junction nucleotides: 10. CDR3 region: CASSRAGLVWNEQFF. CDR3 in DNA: TGTGCCAGCAGCCGGGCGGGACTAGTATGGAATGAGCAGTTCTTC. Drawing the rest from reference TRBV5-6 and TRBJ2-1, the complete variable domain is DAGVTQSPTHLIKTRGQQVTLRCSPKSGHDTVSWYQQALGQGPQFIFQYYEEEERQRGNFPDRFSGHQFPNYSSELNVNALLLGDSALYLCASSRAGLVWNEQFFGPGTRLTVL.

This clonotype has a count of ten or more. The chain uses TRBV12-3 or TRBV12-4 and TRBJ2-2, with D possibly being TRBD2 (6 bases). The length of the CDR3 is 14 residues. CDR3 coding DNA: TGTGGTACGCGGGGCGGGGCGAACACCGGGGAGCTGTTTTTT. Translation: CGTRGGANTGELFF.